The sequence of this T cell receptor (beta chain) was determined in a study of vaccination and CD4 T cells after COVID-19. The overall study: Cultures designated as controls were supplied with a CEFX pool, an HIV-1 Nef pool, or no peptide.

The treatment was: roughly nine-day PBMC culture with coronavirus spike peptide pools or control peptides (ViraFEST assay). CD4+ T cells that had been cultured provided DNA sequenced with the Oncomine TCR Beta short-read assay. Genomic DNA extraction was carried out from cultured CD4+ T cells. TCRdb ran MiXCR on the PCR reads and lists one entry per CDR3 protein. The sample yields fewer than 20,000 distinct CDR3 sequences, approximately 52% seen once. CDR1 and CDR2 (germline): SGHNT, YENEEA. Trimming removed 0 bases from V and 10 bases from J, with 9 bases in between. The CDR3 extends over 12 amino acids. Concerning this clonotype: Antigen specificity is unknown.

What was sequenced was CD4+ T cells from blood, cultured in vitro. This receptor was taken from a human donor who had recovered from COVID-19. The chain couples TRBV11-3 to TRBJ1-1, with D perhaps matching TRBD1 (5 bases). CDR3 in DNA: TGTGCCAGCAGCTTAGACAGGGCTCTAGCTTTCTTT. Translated: CASSLDRALAFF.